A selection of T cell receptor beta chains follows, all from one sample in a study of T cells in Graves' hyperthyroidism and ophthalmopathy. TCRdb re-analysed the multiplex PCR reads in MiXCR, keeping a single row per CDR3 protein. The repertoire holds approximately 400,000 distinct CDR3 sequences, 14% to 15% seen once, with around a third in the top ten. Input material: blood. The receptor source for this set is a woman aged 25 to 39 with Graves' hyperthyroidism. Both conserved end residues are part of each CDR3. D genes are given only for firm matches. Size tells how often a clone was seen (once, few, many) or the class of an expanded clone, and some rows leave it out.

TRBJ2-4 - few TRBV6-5 TGTGCCAGCAGTTACTCGGCAGGGGATGCAAAAAACATTCAGTACTTC CASSYSAGDAKNIQYF
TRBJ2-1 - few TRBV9 TGTGCCAGCAGCCAGACTATTACTACCTACAATGAGCAGTTCTTC CASSQTITTYNEQFF
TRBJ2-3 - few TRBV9 TGTGCCAGCAGCGGGAGTTCGGGGTCTAACACAGATACGCAGTATTTT CASSGSSGSNTDTQYF
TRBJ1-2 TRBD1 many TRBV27 TGTGCCAGCGCGGAGCCGGGACAGGCGACTTTCTATGGCTACACCTTC CASAEPGQATFYGYTF
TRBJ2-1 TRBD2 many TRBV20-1 TGCAGTGCTAGAGATAGCGGGAGGGTCAGGGAGCAGTTCTTC CSARDSGRVREQFF
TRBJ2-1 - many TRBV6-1 TGTGCCAGCAGTGATCGTTTCGATGAGCAGTTCTTC CASSDRFDEQFF
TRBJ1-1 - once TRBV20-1 TGCAGTGCGGGACCGTTGAACACTGAAGCTTTCTTT CSAGPLNTEAFF
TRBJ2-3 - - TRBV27 TGTGCCACAGGACAGTCTGGCACAGATACGCAGTATTTT CATGQSGTDTQYF
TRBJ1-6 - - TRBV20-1 TGCAGTGCTAGAGATCTAAGGCGGAATTCACCCCTCCACTTT CSARDLRRNSPLHF
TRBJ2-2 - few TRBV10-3 TGTGCCATCAGTGAGGGGTCGGGGGAGCTGTTTTTT CAISEGSGELFF
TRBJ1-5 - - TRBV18 TGTGCCAGCTCAGTACGGGACGGTCCGGGGCAGCCCCAGCATTTT CASSVRDGPGQPQHF
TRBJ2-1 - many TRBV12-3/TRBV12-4 TGTGCCAGCAGCCCCTCCCGGGTGGAGCAGTTCTTC CASSPSRVEQFF
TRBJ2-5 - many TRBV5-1 TGCGCCACCTCGACCGGCCCTCAAGAGACCCAGTACTTC CATSTGPQETQYF
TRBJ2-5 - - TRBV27 TGTGCCAGCAGTCCCGGTGTTCGGGGGCGCGAGACCCAGTACTTC CASSPGVRGRETQYF
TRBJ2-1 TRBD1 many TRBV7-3 TGTGCCAGCAGCCCCGGGACAGGGGACAGCAATGAGCAGTTCTTC CASSPGTGDSNEQFF
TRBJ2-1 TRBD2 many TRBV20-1 TGCAGTGCTAGAGGTCCAGCGGGAGGACTAAGCTCCTACAATGAGCAGTTCTTC CSARGPAGGLSSYNEQFF
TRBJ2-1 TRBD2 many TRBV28 TGTGCCAGCAGTTTAAGGTCCCTAGTCCCCGGGACTAGCGGCAAAAAAAATCCCTACAATGAGCAGTTCTTC CASSLRSLVPGTSGKKNPYNEQFF
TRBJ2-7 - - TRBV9 TGTGCCAGCAGCCCTCGGCTCGAGCCGACCTCCTACGAGCAGTACTTC CASSPRLEPTSYEQYF
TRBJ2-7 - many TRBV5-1 TGCGCCAGCAGCTTTGTGCCTTTTGAAGGACGGACGTTCTACGAGCAGTACTTC CASSFVPFEGRTFYEQYF
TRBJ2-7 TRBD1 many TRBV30 TGTGCCTGGAGCTCTTTTAGGGGGCCCTACGAGCAGTACTTC CAWSSFRGPYEQYF
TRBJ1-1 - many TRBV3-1 TGTGCCAGCAGCCAACTCCCCGGAAACACTGAAGCTTTCTTT CASSQLPGNTEAFF
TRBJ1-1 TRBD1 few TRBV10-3 TGTGCCATCAGAGCGAGGGGACAGGGGGACACTGAAGCTTTCTTT CAIRARGQGDTEAFF
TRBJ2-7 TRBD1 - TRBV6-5 TGTGCCAGCAGTTTTGACAGGGCCCGGGGCGAGCAGTACTTC CASSFDRARGEQYF
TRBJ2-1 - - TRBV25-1 TGTGCCAGCAGTGAATATGAGAGCTCCTACAATGAGCAGTTCTTC CASSEYESSYNEQFF
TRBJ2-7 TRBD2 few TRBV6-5 TGTGCCAGCAGTTACTTACTAGCGGGAGTTAGCTACGAGCAGTACTTC CASSYLLAGVSYEQYF
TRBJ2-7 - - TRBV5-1 TGCGCCAGCAGCTTCAGGGGGGACGAGCAGTACTTC CASSFRGDEQYF
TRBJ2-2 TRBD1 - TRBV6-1 TGTGCCAGCAGTCCCGGACAGGGCACCGGGGAGCTGTTTTTT CASSPGQGTGELFF
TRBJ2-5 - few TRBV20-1 TGCAGTGCCCTCGCGAGGGTACAGACCCAGTACTTC CSALARVQTQYF
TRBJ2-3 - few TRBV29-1 TGCAGCGTGTCCTTGCTAGCACCTCGGACAGATACGCAGTATTTT CSVSLLAPRTDTQYF
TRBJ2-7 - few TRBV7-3 TGTGCCAGCAGCTTAACCCGACTAGACGAGCAGTACTTC CASSLTRLDEQYF
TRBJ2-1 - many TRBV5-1 TGCGCCAGCAGCCCGACAGATTACAATGAGCAGTTCTTC CASSPTDYNEQFF
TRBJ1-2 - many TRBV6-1 TGTGCCAGCAGAACAGACTATGGCTACACCTTC CASRTDYGYTF